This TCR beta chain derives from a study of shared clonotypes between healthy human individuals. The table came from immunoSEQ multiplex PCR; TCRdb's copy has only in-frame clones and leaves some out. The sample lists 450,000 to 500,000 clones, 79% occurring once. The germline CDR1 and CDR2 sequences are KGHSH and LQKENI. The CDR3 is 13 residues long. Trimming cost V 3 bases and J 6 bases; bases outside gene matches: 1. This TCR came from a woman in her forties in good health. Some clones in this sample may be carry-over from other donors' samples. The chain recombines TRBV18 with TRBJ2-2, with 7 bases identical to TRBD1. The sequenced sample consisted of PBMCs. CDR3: CASSPGQAGELFF. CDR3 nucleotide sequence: TGTGCCAGCTCACCCGGACAGGCCGGGGAGCTGTTTTTT.